The rows below give T cell receptor beta chains drawn from one sample of a study of a mutant IDH1 vaccine in newly diagnosed glioma. This table comes from immunoSEQ multiplex PCR, and its TCRdb copy is limited to in-frame clones, with some not included. The sample records fewer than 40,000 clones, about 80% being singletons. No antigen is known for these receptors. Sequenced here: PBMCs, sampled from a glioma patient whose treatment included an IDH1 peptide vaccine. These receptors originate from a man aged 25 to 45 with glioma. Each CDR3 is given with its conserved first and last residue. A D gene is named only where the DNA matches it firmly. Clone size is given for some rows only: seen once, a few or many times, or a class if the clone is expanded.

d_call,j_call,v_call,clone_size,cdr3_aa,cdr3_nt
TRBD2,TRBJ2-7,TRBV27,once,CASSLISGRATYEQYF,TGTGCCAGCAGTTTAATCAGCGGGAGGGCCACCTACGAGCAGTACTTC
TRBD2,TRBJ2-7,TRBV7-9,few,CASSSASGGIYEQYF,TGTGCCAGCAGTAGCGCTAGCGGGGGGATCTACGAGCAGTACTTC
TRBD1,TRBJ2-7,TRBV2,NA,CASRDRDSLSYEQYF,TGTGCCAGCAGAGACCGGGACAGCCTCTCCTACGAGCAGTACTTC
NA,TRBJ1-1,TRBV6-5,NA,CASSYNRRLATEAFF,TGTGCCAGCAGTTACAACAGGAGATTGGCGACTGAAGCTTTCTTT
TRBD1,TRBJ1-1,TRBV7-9,NA,CASSLGGTGVFEAFF,TGTGCCAGCAGCTTAGGCGGGACAGGGGTGTTTGAAGCTTTCTTT
NA,TRBJ1-2,TRBV6-1,NA,CASGHATANYGYTF,TGTGCCAGCGGACACGCGACGGCAAACTATGGCTACACCTTC
NA,TRBJ2-7,TRBV9,NA,CASSVDGGSEQYF,TGTGCCAGCAGCGTAGACGGAGGCTCCGAGCAGTACTTC
NA,TRBJ2-3,TRBV18,NA,CASGGQEFTDTQYF,TGTGCCAGCGGTGGTCAGGAATTCACAGATACGCAGTATTTT
NA,TRBJ1-2,TRBV21-1,NA,CASSKEADFGYTF,TGTGCCAGCAGCAAAGAGGCGGATTTTGGCTACACCTTC
NA,TRBJ1-3,TRBV5-1,once,CASSLLAGTTGGNTIYF,TGCGCCAGCAGCTTGTTAGCCGGGACGACGGGTGGAAACACCATATATTTT
NA,TRBJ2-7,TRBV10-2,NA,CASSGLGYEQYF,TGCGCCAGCAGTGGACTGGGGTACGAGCAGTACTTC
NA,TRBJ2-5,TRBV2,NA,CASSGNRKETQYF,TGTGCCAGCAGTGGGAACAGGAAAGAGACCCAGTACTTC
NA,TRBJ2-3,TRBV25-1,NA,CASSEVGVTDTQYF,TGTGCCAGCAGTGAAGTAGGGGTCACAGATACGCAGTATTTT
TRBD1,TRBJ1-3,TRBV9,NA,CASSARTGGNTIYF,TGTGCCAGCAGCGCCAGGACAGGGGGAAACACCATATATTTT
NA,TRBJ2-7,TRBV2,few,CASSEGRGGYEQYF,TGTGCCAGCAGTGAAGGCAGGGGTGGGTACGAGCAGTACTTC
NA,TRBJ1-2,TRBV27,NA,CASSLSVQRTNYGYTF,TGTGCCAGCAGTTTATCTGTCCAGAGGACTAACTATGGCTACACCTTC
NA,TRBJ1-6,TRBV6-6,NA,CASSPGQQFALHF,TGTGCCAGCAGTCCCGGACAGCAGTTCGCCCTCCACTTT
NA,TRBJ1-1,TRBV13,NA,CASSFRRATEAFF,TGTGCCAGCAGCTTTAGACGGGCCACTGAAGCTTTCTTT
NA,TRBJ2-5,TRBV5-6,NA,CASRKTGTQETQYF,TGTGCCAGCAGAAAGACAGGTACCCAAGAGACCCAGTACTTC
TRBD2,TRBJ2-3,TRBV2,NA,CASSSTSGGADTQYF,TGTGCCAGCAGTTCTACTAGCGGGGGGGCAGATACGCAGTATTTT
NA,TRBJ2-2,TRBV30,NA,CACTLTGGAAGELFF,TGTGCCTGTACCCTAACCGGGGGAGCGGCCGGGGAGCTGTTTTTT
NA,TRBJ1-4,TRBV30,few,CAWSLGQGIATNEKLFF,TGTGCCTGGAGTTTAGGTCAGGGAATTGCAACTAATGAAAAACTGTTTTTT
NA,TRBJ2-7,TRBV19,NA,CASSTRVDGYEQYF,TGTGCCAGTAGTACCCGGGTGGACGGCTACGAGCAGTACTTC
TRBD2,TRBJ2-7,TRBV4-3,NA,CASSQAGLAGAYEQYF,TGCGCCAGCAGCCAAGCCGGACTAGCGGGGGCGTACGAGCAGTACTTC
TRBD1,TRBJ1-2,TRBV7-2,NA,CASSPDREYGYTF,TGTGCCAGCAGCCCCGACAGGGAGTATGGCTACACCTTC
TRBD2,TRBJ2-1,TRBV5-6,NA,CASSLAFSGRDNEQFF,TGTGCCAGCAGCTTGGCGTTTAGCGGGAGGGACAATGAGCAGTTCTTC
TRBD1,TRBJ2-7,TRBV19,NA,CASASGTGGYEQYF,TGTGCCAGTGCCTCCGGCACAGGGGGGTACGAGCAGTACTTC
NA,TRBJ2-2,TRBV19,NA,CASSIVSGNTGELFF,TGTGCCAGTAGTATCGTTTCGGGGAACACCGGGGAGCTGTTTTTT
TRBD1,TRBJ1-6,TRBV9,NA,CASSPQQGTRSPLHF,TGTGCCAGCAGCCCCCAACAGGGGACGAGGTCACCCCTCCACTTT
TRBD1,TRBJ1-2,TRBV5-8,NA,CASSVLQGVGYTF,TGTGCCAGCAGCGTTTTACAGGGGGTTGGCTACACCTTC
TRBD1,TRBJ2-2,TRBV2,NA,CASRGRQGFILGGCFF,TGTGCCAGCAGGGGAAGACAGGGGTTCATCCTTGGCGGCTGTTTTTTT
TRBD1,TRBJ2-7,TRBV29-1,once,CSVEGGTGPTYEQYF,TGCAGCGTTGAAGGGGGGACAGGACCTACCTACGAGCAGTACTTC
TRBD2,TRBJ2-5,TRBV14,NA,CASSPTGLAQETQYF,TGTGCCAGCAGTCCAACCGGACTAGCCCAAGAGACCCAGTACTTC
NA,TRBJ1-5,TRBV6-6,NA,CASRGQDLDQPQHF,TGTGCCAGCAGGGGTCAGGACCTCGATCAGCCCCAGCATTTT
NA,TRBJ2-7,TRBV15,NA,CATSRLEPTLEQYF,TGTGCCACCAGCAGACTGGAACCTACGCTCGAGCAGTACTTC
NA,TRBJ2-2,TRBV5-1,NA,CASSPAARFSAGELFF,TGCGCCAGCAGCCCAGCCGCCCGATTCTCCGCCGGGGAGCTGTTTTTT
TRBD2,TRBJ2-1,TRBV27,NA,CASTRDSSGGEQFF,TGTGCCAGCACGAGGGACTCGTCGGGGGGTGAGCAGTTCTTC
NA,TRBJ2-5,TRBV5-1,once,CASSDNPGTSQETQYF,TGCGCCAGCAGCGACAATCCCGGGACGTCTCAAGAGACCCAGTACTTC
NA,TRBJ1-2,TRBV7-9,once,CASSLVGYGRDGYTF,TGTGCCAGCAGCTTAGTTGGGTACGGGCGTGATGGCTACACCTTC
NA,TRBJ2-3,TRBV4-2,once,CASSQEASGYTDTQYF,TGTGCCAGCAGCCAAGAGGCCAGCGGTTACACAGATACGCAGTATTTT
NA,TRBJ2-1,TRBV7-2,NA,CASSIATGIAGEQFF,TGTGCCAGCAGCATAGCAACAGGGATTGCGGGTGAGCAGTTCTTC
NA,TRBJ1-1,TRBV7-9,NA,CASSFQGGTEAFF,TGTGCCAGCAGCTTTCAGGGCGGCACTGAAGCTTTCTTT
TRBD2,TRBJ2-2,TRBV27,NA,CASSTGLAGGYSGELFF,TGTGCCAGCAGTACTGGACTAGCGGGAGGGTATAGCGGGGAGCTGTTTTTT
NA,TRBJ2-2,TRBV30,NA,CAWSVGTAPTGELFF,TGTGCCTGGAGTGTCGGCACAGCCCCTACCGGGGAGCTGTTTTTT
NA,TRBJ2-7,TRBV6-5,NA,CASSYSIQGLAYEQYF,TGTGCCAGCAGTTACTCGATTCAGGGGCTCGCCTACGAGCAGTACTTC
TRBD2,TRBJ2-2,TRBV2,NA,CASRASGGPYSNTGELFF,TGTGCCAGCAGGGCTAGCGGGGGGCCTTATTCGAACACCGGGGAGCTGTTTTTT
NA,TRBJ1-5,TRBV2,NA,CASSAYISNQPQHF,TGTGCCAGCAGTGCATACATTAGCAATCAGCCCCAGCATTTT
NA,TRBJ2-5,TRBV18,NA,CASSQEGGSRETQYF,TGTGCCAGCTCGCAGGAGGGGGGATCCCGAGAGACCCAGTACTTC
NA,TRBJ1-2,TRBV6-5,NA,CASSPTAPYGYTF,TGTGCCAGCAGCCCGACAGCGCCATATGGCTACACCTTC
TRBD2,TRBJ2-7,TRBV5-1,once,CASSLPSGRAGEQYF,TGCGCCAGCAGCTTGCCTAGCGGGAGGGCCGGCGAGCAGTACTTC
NA,TRBJ2-5,TRBV11-2,NA,CASSLEFGETQYF,TGTGCCAGCAGCTTAGAATTCGGGGAGACCCAGTACTTC
NA,TRBJ1-2,TRBV30,few,CAWIGGEIGYTF,TGTGCCTGGATAGGTGGGGAAATCGGCTACACCTTC
TRBD2,TRBJ2-3,TRBV6-5,once,CASSRGAGGPDTQYF,TGTGCCAGCAGTCGTGGAGCGGGAGGGCCAGATACGCAGTATTTT
NA,TRBJ2-1,TRBV30,NA,CAWSVQLGNEQFF,TGTGCCTGGAGTGTACAGTTAGGCAATGAGCAGTTCTTC
NA,TRBJ2-3,TRBV29-1,NA,CSVDSSSGSSTDTQYF,TGCAGCGTTGACTCTTCTTCGGGTTCTAGCACAGATACGCAGTATTTT
NA,TRBJ2-4,TRBV7-2,NA,CASSPGGSARQYF,TGTGCCAGCAGCCCAGGGGGGTCAGCAAGGCAGTACTTC
NA,TRBJ1-1,TRBV6-5,NA,CASSPSSPQSKAFF,TGTGCCAGCAGCCCCAGTAGTCCCCAAAGTAAAGCTTTCTTT
NA,TRBJ1-5,TRBV19,NA,CASSMSRGRSNQPQHF,TGTGCCAGTAGTATGTCCAGGGGTCGGAGCAATCAGCCCCAGCATTTT